Below are 30 T cell receptor beta chains sequenced from a single sample in a study of blood T cell repertoires in COVID-19. Repertoires were generated with immunoSEQ multiplex PCR, while TCRdb's copy carries only in-frame clones and drops some. The sample lists 330,000 or so clones; over 70% were seen once. Source material: PBMCs or T cells enriched from blood (not recorded which). Source of these receptors: a man aged 30 to 39 who had recovered from COVID-19.

For this clone: The sample has other DNA sequences that encode this CDR3 too. J is TRBJ2-3 and V is TRBV11-2; D possibly corresponds to TRBD2 (6 bases). The ends were cut back, 6 bases at V and 2 bases at J, with 9 bases in the middle. Per the germline V gene, CDR1 is SGHAT and CDR2 is FQNNGV. There are 13 residues in the CDR3. The CDR3 coding sequence is TGTGCCAGCAGTTTGGACTACACAGATACGCAGTATTTT. It codes for CASSLDYTDTQYF.

The rearrangement uses TRBV23-1 and TRBJ1-5; D perhaps matches TRBD1 (5 bases). TRBV23-1 is placed among ORFs of uncertain function. The CDR3 contains 15 residues. Trimming cost V 0 bases and J 5 bases, with 11 bases left between them. In DNA form, the CDR3 reads TGCGCCAGCAGTCAATCGGGGCAGGGCGATCAGCCCCAGCATTTT. Amino acid sequence: CASSQSGQGDQPQHF.

This chain links TRBV18 with TRBJ2-5, with D unclear. The CDR3 totals 15 residues. Germline assignment: CDR1 KGHSH and CDR2 LQKENI. Deletions cut 2 bases from V and 1 base from J, with 11 bases between. In DNA form, the CDR3 reads TGTGCCAGCTCACCAATGACAAGATTCCAAGAGACCCAGTACTTC. Translation gives CASSPMTRFQETQYF. The whole variable domain, filled in from reference TRBV18 and TRBJ2-5, reads NAGVMQNPRHLVRRRGQEARLRCSPMKGHSHVYWYRQLPEEGLKFMVYLQKENIIDESGMPKERFSAEFPKEGPSILRIQQVVRGDSAAYFCASSPMTRFQETQYFGPGTRLLVL.

This sequence joins TRBV27 and TRBJ1-6; possible D gene TRBD1, 5 bases. Germline values: CDR1 MNHEY, CDR2 SMNVEV (reference sequence). V gave up 5 bases and J gave up 10 bases, with 12 bases separating them. The length of the CDR3 is 13 residues. This chain's CDR3 is CASSPTVPSPLHF. CDR3 nucleotide sequence: TGTGCCAGCAGTCCGACAGTTCCCTCACCCCTCCACTTT.

The chain links TRBV10-2 to TRBJ2-5, with 8 nucleotides matching TRBD1. Losses at the gene ends were 6 bases for V and 5 bases for J; bases not matched to a gene: 8. Germline CDR1 reads WSHSY; CDR2 reads SAAADI. The CDR3 covers 14 residues. CDR3 sequence reads: CASRETGAVETQYF. DNA of the CDR3: TGCGCCAGCAGGGAGACAGGGGCGGTGGAGACCCAGTACTTC.

This clone was picked up a small number of times. The CDR3 reads CASSLTGGRSYEQYF. CDR3 coding DNA: TGTGCCAGCAGCTTAACAGGGGGCCGCTCCTACGAGCAGTACTTC. The chain has TRBV11-2 and TRBJ2-7; 9 bases agree with TRBD1. V was pared by 2 bases and J by 0 bases, with 2 bases of the junction left unmatched. Germline V CDR1 and CDR2: SGHAT, FQNNGV. There are 15 residues in the CDR3.

The chain carries TRBV10-1 and TRBJ2-7, with 7 nucleotides matching TRBD1. V shed 4 bases, J shed 2 bases, and the junction held 5 bases outside the gene matches. The CDR3 has 14 amino acids. Germline loops: CDR1 WNHNN, CDR2 SYGVQD (reference sequence). CDR3 region: CASSADRATYEQYF. The CDR3 nucleotides are TGCGCCAGCAGTGCCGACAGGGCTACCTACGAGCAGTACTTC.

The genes are TRBV9 and TRBJ1-5; maybe TRBD1 (6 bases). The CDR3 is made up of 13 amino acids. The germline V gene has CDR1 SGDLS and CDR2 YYNGEE. With 1 base removed from V and 9 bases from J, the gap between germline ends came to 11 bases. The CDR3 sequence: CASSVQGNRPQHF. In nucleotides, the CDR3 is TGTGCCAGCAGCGTACAGGGGAACCGGCCCCAGCATTTT.

CDR3 sequence: CASSQWGDGQGHTDTQYF. CDR3 nucleotides: TGTGCCAGCAGCCAGTGGGGGGACGGACAGGGGCACACAGATACGCAGTATTTT. The gene calls are TRBV4-2 and TRBJ2-3; 9 positions agree with TRBD1. The trim removed 3 bases at V and 2 bases at J, leaving 12 bases unmatched. Germline V lookup: CDR1 LGHNA, CDR2 YNFKEQ. The CDR3 totals 18 residues.

This chain joins TRBV30 and TRBJ1-6; D is uncertain. Trimming removed 2 bases at V and 9 bases at J, with 11 bases between. The CDR3 length is 13 residues. The V gene's germline CDR1 is GTSNPN and CDR2 SVGIG (reference sequence). The CDR3 loop reads CAWSPFTSSPLHF. The CDR3 region has the DNA TGTGCCTGGAGTCCATTCACTAGTTCACCCCTCCACTTT.

This clone was recorded only once. This rearrangement joins TRBV3-1 (or the pseudogene TRBV3-2) to TRBJ2-5; 7 bases agree with TRBD2. Germline values: CDR1 LGHDT, CDR2 YNNKEL (reference sequence). The V segment lost 0 bases and the J segment 1 base; nucleotides outside the gene matches: 2. The CDR3 extends over 15 amino acids. The CDR3 reads CASSQDSGFQETQYF. The CDR3 region has the DNA TGTGCCAGCAGCCAAGATAGCGGGTTCCAAGAGACCCAGTACTTC.

For the CDR3, the DNA is TGTGCCAGCTCACCTAGACAGGACTCTGGGGCCAACGTCCTGACTTTC. It translates to CASSPRQDSGANVLTF. J is TRBJ2-6 and V is TRBV18, with a possible D match to TRBD1 (6 bases). CDR1 KGHSH and CDR2 LQKENI come from the germline V gene. This CDR3 is built from 16 residues. Trimming removed 3 bases at V and 0 bases at J, with 9 bases between.

The V gene is TRBV21-1, the J gene TRBJ2-7; TRBD2 was called by the table and not checked on the DNA. TRBV21-1 is shown as a pseudogene. CDR3 length: 14 residues. CDR3 loop: CASVSGAISYEQYF. The CDR3 nucleotides are TGTGCCAGCGTTAGCGGGGCGATCTCCTACGAGCAGTACTTC.

Notes on this clone: The sample contains more than one DNA sequence encoding this CDR3. The V call is TRBV11-2, the J call TRBJ1-5; 9 bases are shared with TRBD1. V lost 4 bases and J lost 4; bases outside the gene matches: 2. Looked up from germline, CDR1 is SGHAT and CDR2 is FQNNGV. The CDR3 consists of 14 residues. CDR3: CASSSGQGNQPQHF. In DNA, the CDR3 is TGTGCCAGCAGCTCAGGACAGGGGAATCAGCCCCAGCATTTT.

This chain joins TRBV5-6 and TRBJ2-1; 7 bases agree with TRBD1. From germline, CDR1 is SGHDT and CDR2 YYEEEE. The CDR3 sequence is 16 residues long. Trimming took 6 bases from V and 4 from J; bases not matched to a gene: 13. The CDR3 here is CASTPPRGRNYNEQFF. The CDR3 nucleotides read TGTGCCAGCACCCCCCCGAGGGGGCGCAATTACAATGAGCAGTTCTTC.

This chain uses TRBV7-9 with TRBJ1-2; D is perhaps TRBD1 (6 bases). The V gene lost 1 base and the J gene lost 6 bases, with 24 bases spanning the gap. Germline V CDR1 and CDR2: SEHNR, FQNEAQ (reference sequence). The CDR3 loop spans 18 amino acids. CDR3 sequence: CASSLERAGEEIRDGYTF. In nucleotides, the CDR3 is TGTGCCAGCAGCTTAGAGAGGGCAGGGGAAGAGATAAGGGATGGCTACACCTTC.

This clone was counted a single time. The rearrangement uses TRBV14 and TRBJ2-7; D is unclear. V was shortened by 0 bases and J by 2 bases, with 8 bases between the two germline ends. The germline CDR1 and CDR2 sequences are SGHDN and FVKESK. This CDR3 comprises 14 residues. The CDR3 bases are TGTGCCAGCAGCCAAGATTATGGAGCCTACGAGCAGTACTTC. Its protein is CASSQDYGAYEQYF.

The chain couples TRBV28 to TRBJ1-5; D unclear. Germline V gene lookup returns CDR1 MDHEN and CDR2 SYDVKM. The CDR3 is made up of 18 amino acids. Deletions cut 1 base from V and 3 bases from J, with 19 bases between. The chain's CDR3 is CASSLSPGRVAFNQPQHF. The CDR3 bases are TGTGCCAGCAGTTTATCCCCGGGGAGGGTTGCGTTCAATCAGCCCCAGCATTTT.

The gene calls are TRBV6-4 and TRBJ1-5, with no clear D. The CDR3 has 17 residues. Between the trimmed V and J ends, which lost 6 bases and 4 bases, there was a span of 22 bases. The germline V gene encodes CDR1 MRHNA and CDR2 SNTAGT. This CDR3 is CASRPRDVQGLNQPQHF. The CDR3, as DNA: TGTGCCAGCAGACCCCGGGATGTCCAAGGCCTTAATCAGCCCCAGCATTTT.

The V and J genes are TRBV11-2 and TRBJ2-7; D remains unclear. Germline V lookup: CDR1 SGHAT, CDR2 FQNNGV. The CDR3 covers 15 residues. V lost 0 bases and J 0 bases, leaving 9 bases between the germline ends. The CDR3: CASSLERRRSYEQYF. The CDR3 nucleotides read TGTGCCAGCAGCTTAGAACGCAGGCGCTCCTACGAGCAGTACTTC.

CDR3 coding DNA: TGTGCCAGCAGCGGGAAAACACAGGGGGATGGTGAAAAACTGTTTTTT. Encoded protein: CASSGKTQGDGEKLFF. The chain carries TRBV5-4 and TRBJ1-4; 8 bases fit TRBD1. Germline V gives CDR1 SGHNT, CDR2 YYREEE (reference sequence). The CDR3 has 16 amino acids. Trimming took 4 bases from V and 7 from J; bases not matched to a gene: 12.

CDR3 in amino acids: CASSPRGSGANVLTF. CDR3 nucleotide sequence: TGTGCCAGCAGCCCTAGGGGGTCTGGGGCCAACGTCCTGACTTTC. The J gene is TRBJ2-6, the V gene TRBV5-8, with D maybe TRBD1 (6 bases). Germline CDR1 reads SGHTS; CDR2 reads YDEGEE. CDR3 length: 15 residues. V lost 4 bases to trimming and J lost 1 base, with 9 bases between them. The variable domain in full, with the rest retrieved from reference TRBV5-8 and TRBJ2-6, is EAGVTQSPTHLIKTRGQQATLRCSPISGHTSVYWYQQALGLGLQFLLWYDEGEERNRGNFPPRFSGRQFPNYSSELNVNALELEDSALYLCASSPRGSGANVLTFGAGSRLTVL.

V is TRBV7-9 and J is TRBJ1-1, with D unclear. Per germline, CDR1 SEHNR and CDR2 FQNEAQ (reference sequence). V shed 0 bases and J shed 3 bases, with 14 bases lying between them. The CDR3 loop spans 16 amino acids. The CDR3 loop is CASSLAMKWGDTEAFF. CDR3 nucleotide sequence: TGTGCCAGCAGCTTAGCGATGAAGTGGGGAGACACTGAAGCTTTCTTT.

The CDR3 spells CASAKRGTNTGELFF. Written as DNA, the CDR3 is TGTGCCAGCGCTAAGCGGGGCACGAACACCGGGGAGCTGTTTTTT. J is TRBJ2-2 and V is TRBV3-1 (or the pseudogene TRBV3-2); the match to TRBD2 covers 7 bases. V dropped 8 bases and J dropped 0; count of bases not matched to a gene: 6. Looked up from germline, CDR1 is LGHDT and CDR2 is YNNKEL (reference sequence). The CDR3 covers 15 residues.

The chain recombines TRBV9 with TRBJ1-1, with a possible D match to TRBD1 (6 bases). Germline CDR1 reads SGDLS; CDR2 reads YYNGEE. CDR3 length: 13 amino acids. Trimming took 0 bases from V and 4 from J, leaving 7 bases between them. The CDR3 sequence: CASSVARGTEAFF. DNA for the CDR3: TGTGCCAGCAGCGTAGCCAGGGGCACTGAAGCTTTCTTT.

The chain couples TRBV6-1 to TRBJ2-1, with D maybe TRBD2 (5 bases). Germline assignment: CDR1 MNHNS and CDR2 SASEGT. The V end lost 3 bases, the J end lost 7 bases, and 19 bases lay between the germline ends. This CDR3 comprises 16 residues. The CDR3 is CASSDWRTDWVNEQFF. In DNA, the CDR3 is TGTGCCAGCAGTGATTGGAGGACCGATTGGGTAAATGAGCAGTTCTTC.

CDR3 sequence: CASSPGAGGVEQFF. CDR3 nucleotide sequence: TGTGCCAGCTCACCCGGAGCGGGGGGAGTTGAGCAGTTCTTC. The genes are TRBV18 and TRBJ2-1; TRBD2 matches 9 bases. Germline V gives CDR1 KGHSH, CDR2 LQKENI. The CDR3 consists of 14 residues. V was clipped by 3 bases and J by 9 bases; unmatched bases: 6. The complete variable domain, with remaining parts taken from reference TRBV18 and TRBJ2-1, reads NAGVMQNPRHLVRRRGQEARLRCSPMKGHSHVYWYRQLPEEGLKFMVYLQKENIIDESGMPKERFSAEFPKEGPSILRIQQVVRGDSAAYFCASSPGAGGVEQFFGPGTRLTVL.

The chain links TRBV7-2 to TRBJ2-1, with D tentatively TRBD2 (6 bases). The V end lost 4 bases, the J end lost 0 bases, and 10 bases lay between the germline ends. This CDR3 region has 15 residues. The germline CDR1 and CDR2 sequences are SGHTA and FQGNSA. This CDR3 is CASSSGTSSYNEQFF. As DNA, the CDR3 is TGTGCCAGCAGCTCTGGGACTTCCTCCTACAATGAGCAGTTCTTC.

This clone appeared once. The rearrangement joins TRBV27 to TRBJ2-1; the D is unclear. From germline, CDR1 is MNHEY and CDR2 SMNVEV (reference sequence). This CDR3 comprises 14 residues. Trimming took off 0 bases at V and 7 bases at J, with 10 bases between the two ends. The CDR3 reads CASSLSPYENEQFF. CDR3 in DNA: TGTGCCAGCAGTTTATCGCCCTATGAGAATGAGCAGTTCTTC.

The chain joins TRBV7-9 to TRBJ2-1; a weak D match, TRBD1 (6 bases). V lost 5 bases, J lost 4 bases, and 15 bases lay in between. The germline CDR1 and CDR2 sequences are SEHNR and FQNEAQ (reference sequence). This CDR3 has 15 amino acids. The CDR3 spells CASSLSGEIYNEQFF. The CDR3 nucleotides are TGTGCCAGCAGCCTCTCAGGGGAGATATACAATGAGCAGTTCTTC.